Below, 12 T cell receptor beta chains from the same sample are listed, as sequenced in a study of OX40 agonist ivuxolimab in advanced cancers. The data were produced by immunoSEQ multiplex PCR, yet TCRdb's version contains in-frame clones alone and is incomplete. The sample holds about 94,000 clones, around 86% seen once. The sequences come from CD4+ or CD8+ T cells sorted from blood, collected in a trial of the OX40 agonist ivuxolimab. Source of these receptors: an adult with an advanced solid tumor such as melanoma, head and neck, liver or kidney cancer.

The CDR3 DNA is TGTGCCAGTAGTATAGGGCCCGGGGAGCTGTTTTTT. This gives the protein CASSIGPGELFF. The V gene is TRBV19, the J gene TRBJ2-2, with unresolved D. Germline lookup yields CDR1 LNHDA and CDR2 SQIVND (reference sequence). This CDR3 comprises 12 residues. Trimming took off 1 base at V and 6 bases at J, with 3 bases between the two ends.

The V gene is TRBV5-1, the J gene TRBJ1-1; D is possibly TRBD1 (6 bases). This CDR3 is 15 amino acids long. Trimming removed 0 bases at V and 3 bases at J, with 12 bases between. Germline assignment: CDR1 SGHRS and CDR2 YFSETQ. CDR3 in amino acids: CASSLEGQGYTEAFF. CDR3 bases: TGCGCCAGCAGCTTGGAGGGTCAGGGGTACACTGAAGCTTTCTTT.

The rearrangement links TRBV15 to TRBJ2-2; TRBD2 is a possible D gene (6 bases). V lost 3 bases and J 5 bases, leaving 16 bases between the germline ends. From germline, CDR1 is LNHNV and CDR2 YYDKDF (reference sequence). The CDR3 length is 16 residues. CDR3 coding DNA: TGTGCCACCAGCAGGCGTGGGGGGTGGGGAACCGGGGAGCTGTTTTTT. Amino acid sequence: CATSRRGGWGTGELFF.

V usage is TRBV5-1 and J usage is TRBJ2-3; weak D call: TRBD2 (7 bases). Germline CDR1 and CDR2: SGHRS and YFSETQ. The V gene lost 0 bases and the J gene lost 3 bases, with 14 bases spanning the gap. The CDR3 is made up of 16 amino acids. As DNA, the CDR3 is TGCGCCAGCAGCTTGGGGGCTAGCGGACAGACAGATACGCAGTATTTT. Translated: CASSLGASGQTDTQYF.

The V and J genes are TRBV30 and TRBJ2-7; 8 bases map to TRBD1. Looked up from germline, CDR1 is GTSNPN and CDR2 is SVGIG (reference sequence). Trimming at V came to 4 bases and at J to 3 bases, leaving 11 bases not matched to a gene. CDR3 length: 15 residues. The CDR3 DNA follows: TGTGCCTGGAATTCAGGCGGCAGGGGGCGCTACGAGCAGTACTTC. It translates to CAWNSGGRGRYEQYF.

The CDR3 reads CASSELGAYSSTDTQYF. CDR3 in DNA: TGTGCCAGCAGTGAATTGGGGGCCTACTCTAGCACAGATACGCAGTATTTT. The J gene is TRBJ2-3, the V gene TRBV2, with TRBD1 as a possible D gene (6 bases). Trimming removed 2 bases from V and 0 bases from J, with 15 bases in between. CDR1 and CDR2 (germline): SNHLY, FYNNEI. The CDR3 has 17 amino acids.

The chain joins TRBV7-9 to TRBJ2-3; either TRBD1 or TRBD2 may fit D (5 bases each). V dropped 1 base and J dropped 7 bases, with 21 bases sitting between them. From germline, CDR1 is SEHNR and CDR2 FQNEAQ (reference sequence). The CDR3 is made up of 17 amino acids. The CDR3 DNA follows: TGTGCCAGCAGCTTAGTTCCCGGGCTAAGAGGGGTGAATACGCAGTATTTT. Translation gives CASSLVPGLRGVNTQYF.

The chain couples TRBV2 to TRBJ2-5; the D is unclear. Deletions cut 6 bases from V and 3 bases from J, with 11 bases between. This CDR3 spans 13 amino acids. The V gene's germline CDR1 is SNHLY and CDR2 FYNNEI. The CDR3 sequence: CASSQGGKETQYF. CDR3 sequence (DNA): TGTGCCAGCAGCCAAGGTGGTAAAGAGACCCAGTACTTC.

The chain joins TRBV18 to TRBJ2-1; D not resolved. Per germline, CDR1 KGHSH and CDR2 LQKENI. The V end lost 0 bases, the J end lost 5 bases, and 8 bases lay between the germline ends. The CDR3 runs to 14 residues. This CDR3 reads CASSPPGGHNEQFF. DNA for the CDR3: TGTGCCAGCTCACCACCGGGCGGACACAATGAGCAGTTCTTC.

The chain employs TRBV25-1 and TRBJ2-3, with D possibly matching TRBD2 (6 bases). The germline V and J ends were trimmed by 5 bases and 4 bases, with 16 bases remaining between them. This CDR3 contains 15 residues. Germline CDR1 MGHDK, CDR2 SYGVNS. CDR3 DNA sequence: TGTGCCAGCAGTCCGACGGAGGGTCGGTCAGATACGCAGTATTTT. Translating gives CASSPTEGRSDTQYF.

The gene calls are TRBV6-1 and TRBJ1-3; the D is unclear. Per germline, CDR1 MNHNS and CDR2 SASEGT. This CDR3 comprises 15 residues. Deletions cut 2 bases from V and 4 bases from J, with 12 bases between. Written as DNA, the CDR3 is TGTGCCAGCAGTGAAACGGGCAGGTTCGGAAACACCATATATTTT. Its protein product is CASSETGRFGNTIYF.

The chain uses TRBV4-1 and TRBJ1-1, with TRBD1 identical over 11 bases. V lost 4 bases, J lost 1 base, and 5 bases stayed unmatched. This CDR3 has 16 residues. The germline V gene encodes CDR1 MGHRA and CDR2 YSYEKL. The CDR3 bases are TGCGCCAGCAGCCCCCGGACAGGGGGCTGGAACACTGAAGCTTTCTTT. This gives the protein CASSPRTGGWNTEAFF.